This T cell receptor (beta chain) originates from a study of monozygotic twins with inflammatory bowel disease. Study-level points and caveats: Findings did not support one strong IBD-associated signal or clonotype.

Worth noting for this clonotype: Antigen: not known.

Per individual sample, eight separate reactions were used to make cDNA. TCRdb re-called the 5' RACE reads and shows each CDR3 protein once, DNA omitted. Its clone listing holds about 160,000 distinct CDR3 sequences. This clonotype was obtained from a human donor with ulcerative colitis or Crohn's disease, or a healthy co-twin of an affected twin (not recorded which). Source material: blood.

CDR3 protein: CATGDNQNTEAFF. The V call is TRBV24-1, the J call TRBJ1-1; TCRdb selects TRBD1, and the lack of DNA leaves this call unchecked. The CDR3 is made up of 13 amino acids. Germline V gene lookup returns CDR1 KGHDR and CDR2 SFDVKD.